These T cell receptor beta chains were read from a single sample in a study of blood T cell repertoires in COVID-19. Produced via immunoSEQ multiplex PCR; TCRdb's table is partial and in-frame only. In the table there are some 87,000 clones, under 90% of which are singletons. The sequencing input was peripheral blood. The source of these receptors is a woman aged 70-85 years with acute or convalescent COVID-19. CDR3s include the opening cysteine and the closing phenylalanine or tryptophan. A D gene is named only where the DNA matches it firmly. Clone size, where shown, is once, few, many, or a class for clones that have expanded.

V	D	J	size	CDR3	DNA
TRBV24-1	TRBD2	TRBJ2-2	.	CATSDPSGGITGELFF	TGTGCCACCAGTGACCCGTCGGGGGGAATAACCGGGGAGCTGTTTTTT
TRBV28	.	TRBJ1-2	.	CASSLRGSPGGYTF	TGTGCCAGCAGTTTAAGAGGGAGTCCAGGTGGCTACACCTTC
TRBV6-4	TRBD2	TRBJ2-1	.	CASSEVSGRARNEQFF	TGTGCCAGCAGTGAGGTTAGCGGGAGGGCCAGGAATGAGCAGTTCTTC
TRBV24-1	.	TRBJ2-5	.	CATRGKTGHASETQYF	TGTGCCACCAGAGGTAAAACAGGGCATGCAAGCGAGACCCAGTACTTC
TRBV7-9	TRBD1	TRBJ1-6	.	CASSPESTGIGSPLHF	TGTGCCAGCAGCCCCGAATCGACAGGGATCGGGTCACCCCTCCACTTT
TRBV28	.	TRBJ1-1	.	CASSWGGARNTEAFF	TGTGCCAGCAGTTGGGGGGGGGCAAGGAACACTGAAGCTTTCTTT
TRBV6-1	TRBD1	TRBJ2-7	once	CASSDPGQISSYEQYF	TGTGCCAGCAGTGACCCGGGACAGATTAGCTCCTACGAGCAGTACTTC
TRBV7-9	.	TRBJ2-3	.	CASSIQDTQYF	TGTGCCAGCAGCATTCAAGATACGCAGTATTTT
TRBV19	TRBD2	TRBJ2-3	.	CASSMETSGLSTDTQYF	TGTGCCAGTAGTATGGAGACTAGCGGCCTTAGCACAGATACGCAGTATTTT
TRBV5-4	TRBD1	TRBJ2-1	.	CASSPTTGGNEQFF	TGTGCCAGCAGCCCGACGACAGGGGGAAATGAGCAGTTCTTC